These T cell receptor beta chains were read from a single sample in a study of T cells in Graves' hyperthyroidism and ophthalmopathy. A single record per CDR3 protein comes from TCRdb applying MiXCR to the multiplex PCR reads. The top ten clones hold roughly a third of a sample with tens of thousands of distinct CDR3 sequences, roughly half of them seen once. Sequenced input: peripheral blood or thyroid tissue (not recorded which). The receptor source for this set is a man between 18 and 35 years old with Graves' hyperthyroidism. CDR3s leave out the opening cysteine and the closing phenylalanine or tryptophan.

V gene: TRBV2; J gene: TRBJ2-5; CDR3 protein: ASRARVGLETQY
V gene: TRBV7-2; J gene: TRBJ2-5; CDR3 protein: ASSPVLNTGEY
V gene: TRBV6-2/TRBV6-3; J gene: TRBJ1-1; CDR3 protein: ASSLDRTEAF
V gene: TRBV20-1; J gene: TRBJ1-5; CDR3 protein: SARDISNQPQH
V gene: TRBV10-3; J gene: TRBJ2-7; CDR3 protein: AISRLKGGYEQY
V gene: TRBV25-1; J gene: TRBJ1-3; CDR3 protein: ATVGQAGGNTIY
V gene: TRBV7-2; J gene: TRBJ2-7; CDR3 protein: ASSPTGTSLEQY
V gene: TRBV9; J gene: TRBJ1-6; CDR3 protein: ASSVGGFDSPLH
V gene: TRBV29-1; J gene: TRBJ2-5; CDR3 protein: SVGRGLAGVETQY
V gene: TRBV20-1; J gene: TRBJ1-2; CDR3 protein: SPPAGRGGYT
V gene: TRBV5-1; J gene: TRBJ2-7; CDR3 protein: ASSHGGIHEQC
V gene: TRBV7-9; J gene: TRBJ1-2; CDR3 protein: ATSFRGTFDYT
V gene: TRBV6-5; J gene: TRBJ1-2; CDR3 protein: ASSQALTGYGYT
V gene: TRBV7-9; J gene: TRBJ1-2; CDR3 protein: ASSLVWDGYT
V gene: TRBV7-9; J gene: TRBJ1-3; CDR3 protein: ASSLDGGFLGNTIY